The 7 T cell receptor beta chains below were found in one sample sequenced in a study of Ad26.COV2.S vaccination and SARS-CoV-2 variants. Treatment given: 15 to 20 received Ad26.COV2.S at low or high dose, single or two shots; 5 received placebo; per-sample allocation not given. Sample collection was performed on day 63 after the first vaccine or placebo injection. Measured with immunoSEQ multiplex PCR; TCRdb has only the in-frame clones, and not every one. The sample holds roughly 240,000 clones, 70% to 90% seen once. The source was peripheral blood, collected in a trial of Ad26.COV2.S vaccine versus placebo. Every receptor here comes from a person between 18 and 59 years old who received the Ad26.COV2.S COVID-19 vaccine or a placebo.

The chain uses TRBV7-3 and TRBJ2-2; D gene uncertain. The CDR3 contains 14 residues. The V gene's germline CDR1 is SGHTA and CDR2 FQGTGA. Trimming took off 3 bases at V and 8 bases at J, with 13 bases between the two ends. The CDR3 protein is CASSLGPPAGELFF. CDR3 nucleotide sequence: TGTGCCAGCAGCTTGGGCCCCCCGGCGGGGGAGCTGTTTTTT.

The V and J genes are TRBV11-2 and TRBJ2-3; 11 nucleotides line up with TRBD2. CDR1 and CDR2 (germline): SGHAT, FQNNGV. V was clipped by 4 bases and J by 2 bases; unmatched bases: 8. The CDR3 extends over 17 amino acids. CDR3 nucleotide sequence: TGTGCCAGCAGCTCGCCGACTAGCGGGGACCTCACAGATACGCAGTATTTT. This translates into CASSSPTSGDLTDTQYF.

A note on this clone: The junction shows a germline mismatch at one end, possibly a read error. The J gene is TRBJ2-5, the V gene TRBV9; a weak D match, TRBD2 (5 bases). This CDR3 contains 15 residues. Germline V gene sequence: CDR1 SGDLS, CDR2 YYNGEE. The CDR3 loop reads CASSPGGGGQQTQYF. In DNA form, the CDR3 reads TGTGCCAGCAGCCCCGGAGGTGGCGGCCAACAGACCCAGTACTTC.

As DNA, the CDR3 is TGTGCCAGCACCAGCACGAGGACACCCAAGAACACTGAAGCTTTCTTT. This translates into CASTSTRTPKNTEAFF. This chain joins TRBV2 and TRBJ1-1; a weak D match, TRBD1 (5 bases). Between the trimmed V and J ends, which lost 7 bases and 1 base, there was a span of 19 bases. Germline CDR1 reads SNHLY; CDR2 reads FYNNEI. This CDR3 has 16 residues.

This clone was counted a single time. CDR3 loop: CASGPVGAGGEQFF. CDR3 nucleotides: TGTGCCAGTGGACCCGTGGGGGCCGGTGGGGAGCAGTTCTTC. The chain recombines TRBV19 with TRBJ2-1; weak D call: TRBD1 (6 bases). The CDR3 is 14 amino acids. The germline V gene encodes CDR1 LNHDA and CDR2 SQIVND (reference sequence). The V and J ends lost 8 bases and 10 bases respectively, with 21 bases between them.

This chain links TRBV7-2 with TRBJ2-7; TRBD2 matches at 7 bases. This CDR3 has 16 residues. The V gene end was trimmed by 0 bases and the J gene end by 2 bases; junction bases not matched to a gene: 7. The germline gives CDR1 SGHTA, CDR2 FQGNSA. DNA for the CDR3: TGTGCCAGCAGCTTAGCGGCCGGTCTAGCGGCCTACGAGCAGTACTTC. It is translated as CASSLAAGLAAYEQYF.

This chain links TRBV29-1 with TRBJ1-1, with TRBD1 matching over 9 bases. Germline assignment: CDR1 SQVTM and CDR2 ANQGSEA. The CDR3 is 13 amino acids. J gave up 10 bases and V 6 bases, and 12 bases lay outside the gene matches. The CDR3 sequence is CSVGTGISRGAFF. Written as DNA, the CDR3 is TGCAGCGTGGGGACAGGGATATCGAGGGGAGCTTTCTTT.